This T cell receptor (beta chain) was found in a study of vaccination and CD4 T cells after COVID-19. Trimming pared 5 bases from V and 0 bases from J, leaving 1 base between. There are 11 residues in the CDR3. Germline assignment: CDR1 DFQATT and CDR2 SNEGSKA (reference sequence). Of note for this clonotype: Its antigen is still unknown.

TCRdb re-called the PCR reads with MiXCR, one entry per CDR3 protein. The sample shows just under 30,000 distinct CDR3 sequences, 49% of them seen only once. Documented time point: late sampling 161 to 241 days after vaccination in three convalescent patients. General observations from the study: The median count of SARS-CoV-2-reactive clonotypes rose from around 20 to 38, not significantly.

The sequencing here drew on CD4+ T cells from blood, taken about 7 months after SARS-CoV-2 vaccination. The chain recombines TRBV20-1 with TRBJ1-4; D is ambiguous. This receptor was identified in a human donor who had recovered from COVID-19. The CDR3 here is CSAPTNEKLFF. CDR3 coding DNA: TGCAGTGCTCCAACTAATGAAAAACTGTTTTTT.